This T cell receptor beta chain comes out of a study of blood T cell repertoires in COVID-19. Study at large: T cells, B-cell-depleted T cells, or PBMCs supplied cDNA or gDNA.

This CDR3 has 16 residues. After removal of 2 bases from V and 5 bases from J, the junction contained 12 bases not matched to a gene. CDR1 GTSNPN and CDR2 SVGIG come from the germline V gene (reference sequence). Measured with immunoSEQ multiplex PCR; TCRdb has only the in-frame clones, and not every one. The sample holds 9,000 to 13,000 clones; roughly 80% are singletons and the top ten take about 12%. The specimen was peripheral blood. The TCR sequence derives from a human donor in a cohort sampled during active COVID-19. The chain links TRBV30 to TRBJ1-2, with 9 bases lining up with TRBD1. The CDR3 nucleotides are TGTGCCTGGAGTTCGGGACAGGGAGGGGGGAGTTATGGCTACACCTTC. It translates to CAWSSGQGGGSYGYTF.